This TCR beta chain comes out of a study of identical twins. This clonotype was detected ten times or more. One entry per CDR3 protein results from TCRdb running MiXCR on the 5' RACE reads. Of roughly 690,000 distinct CDR3 sequences listed, over 5% are singletons. This CDR3 has 15 amino acids. V gave up 4 bases and J gave up 4 bases, with 15 bases separating them. From germline, CDR1 is SGHRS and CDR2 YFSETQ. Source material: naive T cells sorted from blood. This chain links TRBV5-1 with TRBJ2-1, with D perhaps matching TRBD2 (5 bases). This receptor was identified in a man between 18 and 35 years old in good health. CDR3 bases: TGCGCCAGCAGCCCGGACTCACTTTTTTACAATGAGCAGTTCTTC. Translating it yields CASSPDSLFYNEQFF.